Below are 23 T cell receptor beta chains sequenced from a single sample in a study of blood T cell repertoires in COVID-19. Profiling relied on immunoSEQ multiplex PCR, and the TCRdb table lists in-frame clones only, not all of them. Seen here are about 420,000 clones, roughly 90% observed once, and the top ten hold roughly 0.76%. The source material was peripheral blood. These receptors were taken from a man in his late teens or twenties with COVID-19, enrolled during active disease.

This clone was picked up one time. The V and J genes are TRBV13 and TRBJ2-2; TRBD1 is a possible D gene (5 bases). V lost 5 bases, J lost 1 base, and 11 bases lay in between. The CDR3 covers 15 residues. Germline V gene data show CDR1 as PRHDT and CDR2 as FYEKMQ (reference sequence). CDR3 nucleotides: TGTGCCAGCAGCCCACCCGACAGGAACACCGGGGAGCTGTTTTTT. This encodes CASSPPDRNTGELFF.

This clone was detected once. The chain carries TRBV27 and TRBJ2-5; D is uncertain. V dropped 5 bases and J dropped 2 bases, with 9 bases sitting between them. The CDR3 extends over 13 amino acids. Germline V lookup: CDR1 MNHEY, CDR2 SMNVEV (reference sequence). Here the CDR3 DNA reads TGTGCCAGCAGTCCCCCATTTCAAGAGACCCAGTACTTC. This encodes CASSPPFQETQYF.

This chain connects TRBV18 to TRBJ1-2; D is unresolved. The CDR3 totals 13 residues. The germline V and J ends were trimmed by 6 bases and 5 bases, with 13 bases remaining between them. CDR1 and CDR2 (germline): KGHSH, LQKENI. The CDR3, as DNA: TGTGCCAGCTCCCGCGGACTGGAGTATGGCTACACCTTC. It is translated as CASSRGLEYGYTF.

The chain combines TRBV18 with TRBJ1-2; 8 bases are shared with TRBD1. V lost 3 bases to trimming and J lost 4 bases; unmatched junction nucleotides: 13. This CDR3 has 17 residues. Germline lookup yields CDR1 KGHSH and CDR2 LQKENI. CDR3 DNA sequence: TGTGCCAGCTCACCCTCACCCGGACAGGGCACAATCTATGGCTACACCTTC. Translated: CASSPSPGQGTIYGYTF.

This clone was observed a handful of times. The genes are TRBV7-9 and TRBJ2-7; maybe TRBD2 (6 bases). The CDR3 sequence is 15 residues long. Trimming stripped 2 bases from V and 7 bases from J, with 18 bases between. From germline, CDR1 is SEHNR and CDR2 FQNEAQ (reference sequence). CDR3 amino acids: CASSLPRTLEGEQYF. The CDR3 DNA reads as TGTGCCAGCAGCTTACCGAGAACGTTGGAGGGAGAGCAGTACTTC.

The CDR3 loop is CASNLRGGRTDTQYF. DNA for the CDR3: TGTGCCAGCAACCTTCGGGGGGGTCGCACAGATACGCAGTATTTT. The chain carries TRBV5-4 and TRBJ2-3, with 8 nucleotides matching TRBD2. Trimming cost V 6 bases and J 1 base; bases outside gene matches: 7. The CDR3 runs to 15 residues. Germline V gene lookup returns CDR1 SGHNT and CDR2 YYREEE (reference sequence).

The genes are TRBV5-1 and TRBJ2-2; TRBD1 matches at 9 bases. CDR1 and CDR2 (germline): SGHRS, YFSETQ. After removal of 0 bases from V and 4 bases from J, the junction contained 4 bases not matched to a gene. The CDR3 spans 16 residues. CDR3 in amino acids: CASSLVGQGTTGELFF. CDR3 coding DNA: TGCGCCAGCAGCTTGGTGGGACAGGGAACCACCGGGGAGCTGTTTTTT.

The chain joins TRBV18 to TRBJ1-5, with D hard to call. CDR3 length: 17 residues. Trimming shortened V by 4 bases and J by 4 bases, and 20 bases separated the two germline ends. CDR1 is KGHSH, CDR2 LQKENI, per germline. The DNA of the CDR3 is TGTGCCAGCTCACAATATCATATTGGGAGGGTTAATCAGCCCCAGCATTTT. Its translation is CASSQYHIGRVNQPQHF.

About this clone: The same CDR3 can be traced to other DNA sequences in this sample. The CDR3 reads CASSLDRGFEQFF. CDR3 bases: TGTGCCAGCAGTTTAGATCGGGGATTTGAGCAGTTCTTC. The V and J genes are TRBV12-3 or TRBV12-4 and TRBJ2-1; D might be TRBD2 (5 bases). The CDR3 loop spans 13 amino acids. Trimming removed 1 base from V and 9 bases from J, with 10 bases in between.

Points on this clone: The junction departs from the called germline gene at one end, perhaps through a read error. The V call is TRBV14, the J call TRBJ2-2; possibly TRBD2 for D (7 bases). Germline loops: CDR1 SGHDN, CDR2 FVKESK. The CDR3 is made up of 18 amino acids. Here the CDR3 DNA reads TGTGCCAGCAGCCACGGACAGAGATTGAAGCGGGGCCACCGGGGAGCTGTTTTT. This gives the protein CASSHGQRLKRGHRGAVF.

This chain joins TRBV10-1 and TRBJ2-5, with a possible D match to TRBD1 (6 bases). V dropped 2 bases and J dropped 5 bases, with 9 bases sitting between them. The CDR3 has 13 amino acids. Germline V CDR1 and CDR2: WNHNN, SYGVQD (reference sequence). Written as DNA, the CDR3 is TGCGCCAGCAGTGAGCAGGGGCGGGAGACCCAGTACTTC. Amino acids: CASSEQGRETQYF.

The rearrangement joins TRBV6-5 to TRBJ1-5; D unresolved. Trimming stripped 6 bases from V and 5 bases from J, with 11 bases between. The length of the CDR3 is 13 residues. CDR1 and CDR2 (germline): MNHEY, SVGAGI. As DNA, the CDR3 is TGTGCCAGCAGGATCCAGGACTATCAGCCCCAGCATTTT. It specifies CASRIQDYQPQHF.

In this sample, this clone turned up once. The J gene is TRBJ2-2, the V gene TRBV6-6, with D unresolved. The CDR3 contains 13 residues. Trimming took off 4 bases at V and 5 bases at J, with 8 bases between the two ends. The V gene's germline CDR1 is MNHNY and CDR2 SVGAGI (reference sequence). The CDR3 spells CASSWAGTGELFF. As DNA, the CDR3 is TGTGCCAGCAGTTGGGCTGGGACCGGGGAGCTGTTTTTT.

The rearrangement links TRBV3-1 (or the pseudogene TRBV3-2) to TRBJ2-1; 9 positions match TRBD2. With V trimmed by 3 bases and J by 4 bases, 10 bases remained unmatched. The CDR3 extends over 17 amino acids. The germline CDR1 and CDR2 sequences are LGHDT and YNNKEL (reference sequence). CDR3 DNA: TGTGCCAGCAGCCATCGACTAGCGGAGAGTCAATACAATGAGCAGTTCTTC. Translation gives CASSHRLAESQYNEQFF.

This clone came up once. This chain uses TRBV27 with TRBJ1-5, with 9 nucleotides matching TRBD1. This CDR3 spans 16 amino acids. The ends lost 4 bases at V and 5 bases at J; junction bases unmatched: 9. Germline CDR1 is MNHEY and CDR2 is SMNVEV (reference sequence). The CDR3 here is CASSWTGDLRYQPQHF. The CDR3 DNA is TGTGCCAGCAGTTGGACAGGGGACCTAAGATATCAGCCCCAGCATTTT.

This CDR3 reads CASSVGLAGVTDTQYF. CDR3 sequence (DNA): TGTGCCAGTAGTGTTGGACTAGCGGGAGTCACAGATACGCAGTATTTT. The rearrangement uses TRBV19 and TRBJ2-3; 13 nucleotides match TRBD2. Looked up from germline, CDR1 is LNHDA and CDR2 is SQIVND (reference sequence). V shed 5 bases, J shed 2 bases, and the junction held 4 bases outside the gene matches. CDR3 length: 16 residues.

This chain connects TRBV19 to TRBJ2-6, with D unclear. V gave up 0 bases and J gave up 0 bases, with 3 bases separating them. This CDR3 has 15 amino acids. Per the germline V gene, CDR1 is LNHDA and CDR2 is SQIVND (reference sequence). The CDR3 region is CASSIDSSGANVLTF. As DNA, the CDR3 is TGTGCCAGTAGTATAGACAGCTCTGGGGCCAACGTCCTGACTTTC.

The chain employs TRBV4-1 and TRBJ1-1; TRBD1 might be the D (5 bases). This CDR3 has 15 residues. The V and J ends lost 5 bases and 0 bases respectively, with 13 bases between them. Germline V gene data show CDR1 as MGHRA and CDR2 as YSYEKL. As DNA, the CDR3 is TGCGCCAGCAGCACCTCAGGGCCGATGAACACTGAAGCTTTCTTT. Its translation is CASSTSGPMNTEAFF.

This rearrangement joins TRBV2 to TRBJ1-5; D ambiguous. The CDR3 consists of 14 residues. In germline, CDR1 is SNHLY, CDR2 FYNNEI. V was shortened by 5 bases and J by 3 bases, with 11 bases between the two germline ends. CDR3 nucleotide sequence: TGTGCCAGCAGTCTGGGCGTTAACAATCAGCCCCAGCATTTT. Translating gives CASSLGVNNQPQHF.

The chain employs TRBV7-6 and TRBJ2-1, with 7 bases fitting TRBD2. This CDR3 comprises 15 residues. V lost 5 bases to trimming and J lost 6 bases; unmatched junction nucleotides: 10. CDR1 SGHVS and CDR2 FNYEAQ come from the germline V gene. CDR3 in DNA: TGTGCCAGCAGCCGAGCCTCTCTAGCGGTCAATGAGCAGTTCTTC. This sequence encodes CASSRASLAVNEQFF.

The gene calls are TRBV24-1 and TRBJ1-1; TRBD1 agrees at 8 bases. The J segment lost 7 bases and the V segment lost 8 bases, leaving 14 bases of the junction unmatched. Germline V CDR1 and CDR2: KGHDR, SFDVKD. The CDR3 contains 15 residues. CDR3 sequence reads: CATTRDRTLGGEAFF. CDR3 sequence (DNA): TGTGCCACCACCCGGGACAGGACTTTAGGGGGTGAAGCTTTCTTT.

CDR3 sequence reads: CASSLGQFYEQYF. In DNA form, the CDR3 reads TGTGCCAGCAGTTTGGGACAGTTCTACGAGCAGTACTTC. The chain couples TRBV12-3 or TRBV12-4 to TRBJ2-7, with 7 bases aligning to TRBD1. This CDR3 has 13 amino acids. V gave up 3 bases and J gave up 3 bases; unmatched junction bases: 2.

The chain recombines TRBV4-1 with TRBJ2-7; weak D call: TRBD2 (6 bases). This CDR3 has 15 amino acids. V was clipped by 1 base and J by 1 base, with 11 bases between them. From germline, CDR1 is MGHRA and CDR2 YSYEKL. The DNA for the CDR3 is TGCGCCAGCAGCCAAGTAATAGGACTATCCTACGAGCAGTACTTC. This sequence encodes CASSQVIGLSYEQYF.